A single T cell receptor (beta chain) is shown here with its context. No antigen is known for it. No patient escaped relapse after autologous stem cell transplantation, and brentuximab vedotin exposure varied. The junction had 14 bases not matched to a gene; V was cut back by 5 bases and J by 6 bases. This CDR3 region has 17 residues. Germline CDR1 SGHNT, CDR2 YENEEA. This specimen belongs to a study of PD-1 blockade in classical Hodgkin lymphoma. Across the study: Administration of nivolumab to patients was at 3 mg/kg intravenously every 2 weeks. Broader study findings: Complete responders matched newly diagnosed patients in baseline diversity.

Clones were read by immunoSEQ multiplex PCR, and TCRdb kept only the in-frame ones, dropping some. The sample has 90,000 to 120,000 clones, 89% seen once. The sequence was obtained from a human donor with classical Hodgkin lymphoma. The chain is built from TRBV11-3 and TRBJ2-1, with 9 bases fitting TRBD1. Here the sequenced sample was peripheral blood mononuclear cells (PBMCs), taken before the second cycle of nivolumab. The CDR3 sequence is CASSRESPGTGSNEQFF. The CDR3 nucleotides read TGTGCCAGCAGCCGAGAAAGTCCCGGGACAGGGTCCAATGAGCAGTTCTTC.